This T cell receptor beta chain was sequenced in a study of spatial heterogeneity in lung cancer. Study-wide results and caveats: The study found ubiquitous expanded tumor TCRs in blood more at resection than follow-up.

TCRdb itself ran the 5' RACE reads through MiXCR, one entry per CDR3 protein. The sample lists about 38,000 distinct CDR3 sequences, approximately 5.2% seen once, with more than 20% in the top ten. Between the trimmed V and J ends, which lost 1 base and 7 bases, there was a span of 7 bases. CDR3 length: 12 residues. Germline CDR1 SNHLY, CDR2 FYNNEI. Specified time point: sample taken at primary tumor resection. Tumor, nontumor lung or frozen PBMC supplied whole RNA, sequenced without sorting. Many counts were recorded for this clonotype. The target antigen is unknown. The specimen was PBMCs, collected at surgery. This clonotype was obtained from a female donor with early-stage non-small cell lung cancer. The rearrangement links TRBV2 to TRBJ1-2; no reliable D call. CDR3 sequence: CASSEGAGGYTF. The CDR3 nucleotides read TGTGCCAGCAGTGAAGGGGCCGGTGGCTACACCTTC.